This T cell receptor beta chain was sequenced in a study of pediatric ulcerative colitis. Looking at the study overall: Most patients had pancolitis, and two had left-sided colitis.

Germline CDR1 and CDR2: LGHNT and FRNRAP. Trimming cost V 0 bases and J 2 bases, with 14 bases left between them. The CDR3 is made up of 16 amino acids. Libraries were prepared by immunoSEQ multiplex PCR; TCRdb keeps only in-frame clonotypes and omits some of them. The table includes about 36,000 clones, over 80% detected once. Overall study results and limits: Blood-rectal clonal overlap within each person was significantly higher in ulcerative colitis patients than controls.

About this clone itself: Its antigen remains unknown.

The source of this sequence is a girl aged 10 to 17 with moderate ulcerative colitis. The sequenced material came from blood. The rearrangement uses TRBV12-5 and TRBJ2-7; D is ambiguous. The DNA of the CDR3 is TGTGCTAGTGGTTTGGTACTTCAGGCAGGCGCCTACGAGCAGTACTTC. Amino acids: CASGLVLQAGAYEQYF.